This T cell receptor (beta chain) is from a study of vaccination and CD4 T cells after COVID-19. As for the study in general: Subjects got two shots of BNT162b2 or mRNA-1273 vaccine. The study collected post-vaccine samples a median roughly 75 days after dose two, with a range of 14 to 241.

The CDR3 has 13 amino acids. Germline V gives CDR1 SGHRS, CDR2 YFSETQ. Between the trimmed V and J ends, which lost 0 bases and 4 bases, there was a span of 7 bases. Study-wide results and caveats: SARS-CoV-2-reactive clonotypes showed a nonsignificant median rise from approximately 21 to 40. In convalescent patients, a median about 90% of post-vaccine SARS-CoV-2-reactive clones appeared only after vaccination.

A note on this clonotype: Its matching antigen is unknown.

A single record per CDR3 protein comes from TCRdb applying MiXCR to the PCR reads. In the table there are 15,000 to 17,000 distinct CDR3 sequences, 66% of which are singletons. The chain couples TRBV5-1 to TRBJ1-1; D gene unclear. The sample here was CD4+ T cells from blood, taken after SARS-CoV-2 vaccination. The TCR originated in a human donor who had recovered from COVID-19. This CDR3 is CASSLGGFTEAFF. The CDR3 bases are TGCGCCAGCAGCTTGGGAGGGTTCACTGAAGCTTTCTTT.